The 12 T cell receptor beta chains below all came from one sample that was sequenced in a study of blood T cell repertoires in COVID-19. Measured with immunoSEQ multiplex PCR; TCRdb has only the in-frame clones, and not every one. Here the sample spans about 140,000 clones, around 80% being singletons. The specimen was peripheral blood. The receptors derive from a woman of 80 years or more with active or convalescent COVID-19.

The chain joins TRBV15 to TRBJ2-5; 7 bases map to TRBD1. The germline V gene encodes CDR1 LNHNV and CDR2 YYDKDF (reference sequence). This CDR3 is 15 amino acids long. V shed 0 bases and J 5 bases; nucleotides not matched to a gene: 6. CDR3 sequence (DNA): TGTGCCACCAGCAGAGATCTAGGGGGCGCGGAGACCCAGTACTTC. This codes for CATSRDLGGAETQYF.

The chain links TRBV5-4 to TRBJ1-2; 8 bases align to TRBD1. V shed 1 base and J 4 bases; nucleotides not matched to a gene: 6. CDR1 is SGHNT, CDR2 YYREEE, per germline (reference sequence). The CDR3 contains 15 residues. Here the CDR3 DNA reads TGTGCCAGCAGCTTGCGGGACAGGAGCCGCTATGGCTACACCTTC. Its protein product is CASSLRDRSRYGYTF.

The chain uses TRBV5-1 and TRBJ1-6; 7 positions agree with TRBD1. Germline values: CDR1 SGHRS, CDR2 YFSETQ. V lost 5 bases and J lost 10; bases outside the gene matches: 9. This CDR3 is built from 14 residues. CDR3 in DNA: TGCGCCAGCAGACTCGACAGGGCAGGATCACCCCTCCACTTT. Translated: CASRLDRAGSPLHF.

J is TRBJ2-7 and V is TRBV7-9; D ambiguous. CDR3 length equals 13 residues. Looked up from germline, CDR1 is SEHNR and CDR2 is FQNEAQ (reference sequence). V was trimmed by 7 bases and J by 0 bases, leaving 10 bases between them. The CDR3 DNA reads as TGTGCCAGCACCCCCTTGAGCTCCTACGAGCAGTACTTC. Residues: CASTPLSSYEQYF.

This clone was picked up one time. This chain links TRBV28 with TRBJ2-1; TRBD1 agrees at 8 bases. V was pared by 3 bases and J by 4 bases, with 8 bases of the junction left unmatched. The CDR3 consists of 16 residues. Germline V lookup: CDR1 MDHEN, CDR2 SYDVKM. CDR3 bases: TGTGCCAGCAGTTTTGTATGGACAGGGACGTACAATGAGCAGTTCTTC. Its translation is CASSFVWTGTYNEQFF.

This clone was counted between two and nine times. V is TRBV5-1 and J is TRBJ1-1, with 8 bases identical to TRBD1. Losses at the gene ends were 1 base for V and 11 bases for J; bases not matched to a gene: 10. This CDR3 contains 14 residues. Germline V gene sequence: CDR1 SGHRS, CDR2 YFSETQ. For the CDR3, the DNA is TGCGCCAGCAGCTTGTCGCTTACAGGGGGAAACGCTTTCTTT. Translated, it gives CASSLSLTGGNAFF. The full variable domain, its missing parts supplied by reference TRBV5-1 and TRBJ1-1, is KAGVTQTPRYLIKTRGQQVTLSCSPISGHRSVSWYQQTPGQGLQFLFEYFSETQRNKGNFPGRFSGRQFSNSRSEMNVSTLELGDSALYLCASSLSLTGGNAFFGQGTRLTVV.

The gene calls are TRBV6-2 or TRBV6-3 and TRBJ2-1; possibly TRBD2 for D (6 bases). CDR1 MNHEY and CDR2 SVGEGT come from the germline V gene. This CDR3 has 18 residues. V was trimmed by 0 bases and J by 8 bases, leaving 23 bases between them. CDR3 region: CASSYSYGGSGSLHEQFF. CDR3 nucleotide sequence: TGTGCCAGCAGTTACTCGTATGGGGGGAGTGGCTCTCTTCATGAGCAGTTCTTC.

The CDR3 nucleotides are TGTGCCACCAGCCTTTTGGACAGGTCCTCCCCCTATGGCTACACCTTC. Translating gives CATSLLDRSSPYGYTF. This sequence joins TRBV15 and TRBJ1-2; 7 bases match TRBD1. J was trimmed by 4 bases and V by 5 bases; bases with no gene match: 13. Germline V gene data show CDR1 as LNHNV and CDR2 as YYDKDF (reference sequence). The CDR3 has 16 amino acids.

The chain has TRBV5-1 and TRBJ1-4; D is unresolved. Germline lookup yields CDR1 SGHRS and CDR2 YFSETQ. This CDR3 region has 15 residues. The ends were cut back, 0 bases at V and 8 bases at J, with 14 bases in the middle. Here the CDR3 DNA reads TGCGCCAGCAGCTTGGATGGTTCTCGGGAGGAAAAACTGTTTTTT. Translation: CASSLDGSREEKLFF. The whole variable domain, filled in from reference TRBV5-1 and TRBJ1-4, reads KAGVTQTPRYLIKTRGQQVTLSCSPISGHRSVSWYQQTPGQGLQFLFEYFSETQRNKGNFPGRFSGRQFSNSRSEMNVSTLELGDSALYLCASSLDGSREEKLFFGSGTQLSVL.

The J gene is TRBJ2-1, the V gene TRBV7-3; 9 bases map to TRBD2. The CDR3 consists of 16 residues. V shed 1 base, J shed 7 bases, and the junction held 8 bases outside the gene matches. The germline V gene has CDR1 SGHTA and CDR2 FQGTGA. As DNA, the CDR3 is TGTGCCAGCAGCTTAAGTGGCCTAGCGGGGATAAATGAGCAGTTCTTC. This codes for CASSLSGLAGINEQFF.

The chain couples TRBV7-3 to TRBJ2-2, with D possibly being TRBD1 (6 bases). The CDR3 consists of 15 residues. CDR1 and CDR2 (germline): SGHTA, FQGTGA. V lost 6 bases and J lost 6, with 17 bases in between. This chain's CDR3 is CASSRQQGSAGELFF. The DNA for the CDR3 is TGTGCCAGCAGTCGCCAACAGGGTTCCGCCGGGGAGCTGTTTTTT.

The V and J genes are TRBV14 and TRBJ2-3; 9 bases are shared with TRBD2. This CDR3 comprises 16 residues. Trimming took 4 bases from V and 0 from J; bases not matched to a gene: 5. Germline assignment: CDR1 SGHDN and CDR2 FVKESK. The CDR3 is CASSPGLAISTDTQYF. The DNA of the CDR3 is TGTGCCAGCAGCCCTGGACTAGCGATTAGCACAGATACGCAGTATTTT.